The clone carrying this T cell receptor (beta chain) was seen only a few times. Across about 22 US areas, participants ranged in age from about 18 to 90 years. V was trimmed by 0 bases and J by 9 bases, leaving 15 bases between them. The CDR3 runs 15 residues. CDR1 is KGHSH, CDR2 LQKENI, per germline. These data come from a study of blood T cell repertoires in COVID-19. As originally analysed: Amplified reference gene primers provided the basis for estimating nucleated cell counts. Data came from immunoSEQ multiplex PCR; TCRdb stores just in-frame clones and leaves some out. That table is the source of V, J and clone size, and D and trimming were worked out from the DNA. This table holds roughly 180,000 clones, more than 70% found once.

Sequenced material: PBMCs or T cells enriched from blood (not recorded which). The V call is TRBV18, the J call TRBJ1-5; D call uncertain. This receptor was taken from a man aged 60-69 years who had recovered from COVID-19. The CDR3 loop reads CASSPPGSQYSPQHF. The DNA of the CDR3 is TGTGCCAGCTCACCACCAGGGAGCCAATACTCGCCCCAGCATTTT.